This T cell receptor (beta chain) appears in the sequencing data of a study of beta chain features in type 1 diabetes. Study in general: Patients looked much like healthy donors when it came to age, gender and cell yields. Whole-study results and caveats: All four CD4+ subsets from Type 1 diabetes patients carried moderately but significantly shorter TCRB CDR3s. Patients and controls would share equally any PCR tilt toward shorter templates. The naive, central memory and Treg TCRB repertoires of patients appeared to be more similar to one another than those of healthy donors.

The whole isolated RNA underwent reverse transcription, so sequencing captured expressed TCRB transcripts. The method was immunoSEQ multiplex PCR; TCRdb's version includes in-frame clones alone and lacks a portion of them. The sample has 550,000 to 850,000 clones, about an eighth seen once. The purity of all sorted populations exceeded 95%. This CDR3 spans 14 amino acids. The V end was cut by 4 bases, the J end by 1 base, with 14 bases between. CDR1 is SQVTM, CDR2 ANQGSEA, per germline. This clone was seen only a few times. Antigen specificity is unknown. The receptor comes from a man aged 18 to 35 with type 1 diabetes. The gene calls are TRBV29-1 and TRBJ2-7, with D perhaps given as TRBD1 or TRBD2 (5 bases each). The sequenced sample was naive CD4+ T cells from blood. CDR3 sequence (DNA): TGCAGCGTTGGTGGCCAGAGGGGTTCCTACGAGCAGTACTTC. This sequence encodes CSVGGQRGSYEQYF.